Below are 8 T cell receptor beta chains sequenced from a single sample in a study of CXCR3-negative and CXCR3-positive naive CD8 T cells. UMI-tagged TRB cDNA libraries were built via 5' RACE. TCRdb re-called the 5' RACE reads and shows each CDR3 protein once, DNA omitted. Its table lists some 67,000 distinct CDR3 sequences. The sequenced sample consisted of naive CXCR3- CD8+ T cells from blood. Subset specified: CD45RO-CCR7+CD27+CD95- naive CD8+ T cells lacking CXCR3 (TNR3-). Source of these receptors: a human donor in good health. Some clones in this sample may be carry-over from other donors' samples.

The chain joins TRBV11-3 to TRBJ2-7; TCRdb designates TRBD1, a call that cannot be tested without DNA. Germline CDR1 is SGHNT and CDR2 is YENEEA. The CDR3 has 14 residues. The CDR3 loop reads CASSPRVPSYEQYF.

The chain links TRBV6-1 to TRBJ2-7; TCRdb outputs TRBD2, but without DNA this stays unchecked. This CDR3 comprises 14 residues. The germline V gene has CDR1 MNHNS and CDR2 SASEGT. The CDR3 protein is CASSEPALSYEQYF.

This chain joins TRBV12-3 or TRBV12-4 and TRBJ2-7; TCRdb's D call, TRBD2, is unchecked because there is no DNA. CDR3 length equals 14 residues. CDR3 protein: CASTYRTSLYEQYF.

The rearrangement links TRBV21-1 to TRBJ2-1; with no DNA, the TCRdb D assignment of TRBD2 cannot be verified. TRBV21-1 is flagged as a pseudogene. This CDR3 is built from 21 residues. The CDR3 loop reads CASSKNSRSELAGSSYNEQFF.

The V call is TRBV7-9, the J call TRBJ1-4; the D gene TCRdb calls, TRBD1, cannot be checked with no DNA. The CDR3 is 13 residues long. CDR1 SEHNR and CDR2 FQNEAQ come from the germline V gene (reference sequence). The CDR3 spells CATNPGPNEKLFF.

This sequence joins TRBV5-6 and TRBJ2-2; the D gene TCRdb calls, TRBD2, cannot be checked with no DNA. This CDR3 has 13 residues. The germline V gene encodes CDR1 SGHDT and CDR2 YYEEEE. CDR3 amino acids: CASSLGPSRELFF.

The chain carries TRBV7-3 and TRBJ2-3; TCRdb proposes TRBD2, but this gene call is untestable without DNA. This CDR3 comprises 15 residues. CDR1 and CDR2 from the germline V gene are SGHTA and FQGTGA. The CDR3 protein is CASSLTGGESDTQYF.

The chain links TRBV12-3 or TRBV12-4 to TRBJ2-1; TCRdb picks TRBD1, but there is no DNA to check that call. This CDR3 contains 14 residues. The CDR3 reads CASTFGQGADEQFF.